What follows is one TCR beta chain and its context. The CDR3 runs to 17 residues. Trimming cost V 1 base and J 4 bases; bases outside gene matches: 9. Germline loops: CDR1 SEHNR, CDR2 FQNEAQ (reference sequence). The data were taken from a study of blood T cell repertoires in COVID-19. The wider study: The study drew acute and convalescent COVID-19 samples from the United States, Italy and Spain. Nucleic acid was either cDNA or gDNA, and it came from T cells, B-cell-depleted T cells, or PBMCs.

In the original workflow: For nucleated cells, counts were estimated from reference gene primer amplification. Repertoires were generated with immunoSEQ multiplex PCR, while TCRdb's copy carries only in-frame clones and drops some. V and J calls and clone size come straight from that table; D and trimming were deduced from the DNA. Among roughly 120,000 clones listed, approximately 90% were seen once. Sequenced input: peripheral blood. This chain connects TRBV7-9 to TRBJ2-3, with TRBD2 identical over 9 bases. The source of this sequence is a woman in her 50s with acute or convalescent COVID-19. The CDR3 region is CASSLVRAGGRSDTQYF. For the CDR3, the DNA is TGTGCCAGCAGCTTAGTGAGAGCGGGGGGCCGCTCAGATACGCAGTATTTT.